This is a list of T cell receptor beta chains from one sample in a study of cytotoxic CD8 clonotypes in ibrutinib-treated CLL. Produced via immunoSEQ multiplex PCR; TCRdb's table is partial and in-frame only. Among roughly 150,000 clones listed, about 80% were seen once. Sample: PBMCs, taken after 24 months of ibrutinib treatment. Receptors originate from a human donor with chronic lymphocytic leukemia. CDR3s include the opening cysteine and the closing phenylalanine or tryptophan. D genes are given only for firm matches. The listing skips clone size in some rows; elsewhere it reads once, few, many or a size class.

J gene: TRBJ1-3
clone size: -
V gene: TRBV7-2
D gene: TRBD1
CDR3 DNA: TGTGCCAGCAGCCAGGGGGGGGCTGGAGGAAACACCATATATTTT
CDR3 protein: CASSQGGAGGNTIYF

J gene: TRBJ1-2
clone size: -
V gene: TRBV29-1
D gene: -
CDR3 DNA: TGCAGCGTCAGGACAGATAACTATGGCTACACCTTC
CDR3 protein: CSVRTDNYGYTF

J gene: TRBJ1-1
clone size: -
V gene: TRBV7-9
D gene: -
CDR3 DNA: TGTGCCAGCAGCTTAGCCCCAGGCACTGAAGCTTTCTTT
CDR3 protein: CASSLAPGTEAFF

J gene: TRBJ1-5
clone size: -
V gene: TRBV7-9
D gene: -
CDR3 DNA: TGTGCCAGCAGCTCCCCCGTGGGGCCAGGGCCCAATCAGCCCCAGCATTTT
CDR3 protein: CASSSPVGPGPNQPQHF

J gene: TRBJ2-5
clone size: once
V gene: TRBV18
D gene: -
CDR3 DNA: TGTGCCAGCTCATTGGGGCTGGGGGAGACCCAGTACTTC
CDR3 protein: CASSLGLGETQYF

J gene: TRBJ2-3
clone size: -
V gene: TRBV5-1
D gene: TRBD2
CDR3 DNA: TGCGCCAGCAGCTTCAGTAGCGGGGTCACAGATACGCAGTATTTT
CDR3 protein: CASSFSSGVTDTQYF

J gene: TRBJ1-2
clone size: -
V gene: TRBV28
D gene: -
CDR3 DNA: TGTGCCAGCAGACCTGACCGCCAAAGCTACACCTTC
CDR3 protein: CASRPDRQSYTF

J gene: TRBJ1-5
clone size: -
V gene: TRBV28
D gene: TRBD1
CDR3 DNA: TGTGCCAGCAGTTGGCAGGAGGGGGCGAAAGTGGGTCAGCCCCAGCATTTT
CDR3 protein: CASSWQEGAKVGQPQHF

J gene: TRBJ2-7
clone size: -
V gene: TRBV5-4
D gene: -
CDR3 DNA: TGTGCCAGCAGCTCCCGTGGGGACACGAGCTCCTACGAGCAGTACTTC
CDR3 protein: CASSSRGDTSSYEQYF

J gene: TRBJ1-1
clone size: -
V gene: TRBV29-1
D gene: -
CDR3 DNA: TGCAGCGCGAACAGTGGGGGAGCTTTCTTT
CDR3 protein: CSANSGGAFF

J gene: TRBJ1-2
clone size: -
V gene: TRBV6-4
D gene: -
CDR3 DNA: TGTGCCAGCAGTGCAGGCGTTGGGGGCTACACCTTC
CDR3 protein: CASSAGVGGYTF

J gene: TRBJ1-1
clone size: -
V gene: TRBV10-3
D gene: -
CDR3 DNA: TGTGCCATCAGTGATGTCCAGGAACCTACTGAAGCTTTCTTT
CDR3 protein: CAISDVQEPTEAFF

J gene: TRBJ1-2
clone size: -
V gene: TRBV27
D gene: -
CDR3 DNA: TGTGCCAGCAGTGTCTACGGTAACTATGGCTACACCTTC
CDR3 protein: CASSVYGNYGYTF

J gene: TRBJ2-6
clone size: -
V gene: TRBV7-6
D gene: -
CDR3 DNA: TGTGCCAGCAGCCCTAGGTTATCAACTCTCTCTGGGGCCAACGTCCTGACTTTC
CDR3 protein: CASSPRLSTLSGANVLTF

J gene: TRBJ2-7
clone size: -
V gene: TRBV5-5
D gene: TRBD2
CDR3 DNA: TGTGCCAGCAGCTTTGGTGCGGGAGCCTACGAGCAGTACTTC
CDR3 protein: CASSFGAGAYEQYF

J gene: TRBJ2-7
clone size: -
V gene: TRBV5-1
D gene: TRBD2
CDR3 DNA: TGCGCCAGCAGCTTGAGCGGGGGCGGCTACGAGCAGTACTTC
CDR3 protein: CASSLSGGGYEQYF

J gene: TRBJ1-2
clone size: -
V gene: TRBV7-9
D gene: TRBD1
CDR3 DNA: TGTGCCAGCAGCTCACGCCGCGGACAGGGTAACGCTGGCGGCTACACCTTC
CDR3 protein: CASSSRRGQGNAGGYTF

J gene: TRBJ1-2
clone size: -
V gene: TRBV25-1
D gene: -
CDR3 DNA: TGTGCCAGCTCTCCTCCACCCACCTTC
CDR3 protein: CASSPPPTF

J gene: TRBJ2-1
clone size: -
V gene: TRBV2
D gene: -
CDR3 DNA: TGTGCCAGCAGTACCCAGGGCTCTTACAATGAGCAGTTCTTC
CDR3 protein: CASSTQGSYNEQFF

J gene: TRBJ1-2
clone size: -
V gene: TRBV6-5
D gene: -
CDR3 DNA: TGTGCCAGCAGTTACTCCCCCAGCTATGGCTACACCTTC
CDR3 protein: CASSYSPSYGYTF

J gene: TRBJ1-5
clone size: -
V gene: TRBV7-8
D gene: -
CDR3 DNA: TGTGCCAGCAGCCATGACAGGAGCAATCAGCCCCAGCATTTT
CDR3 protein: CASSHDRSNQPQHF

J gene: TRBJ1-4
clone size: -
V gene: TRBV19
D gene: -
CDR3 DNA: TGTGCCAGTAGAGACCAGAGGGTAAATGAAAAACTGTTTTTT
CDR3 protein: CASRDQRVNEKLFF

J gene: TRBJ1-1
clone size: -
V gene: TRBV18
D gene: -
CDR3 DNA: TGTGCCAGCTCACCGCATCCCGCCAGGAACACTGAAGCTTTCTTT
CDR3 protein: CASSPHPARNTEAFF

J gene: TRBJ1-1
clone size: -
V gene: TRBV6-5
D gene: -
CDR3 DNA: TGTGCCACCAGAGGCAGGACAGCGAACACTGAAGCTTTCTTT
CDR3 protein: CATRGRTANTEAFF

J gene: TRBJ1-1
clone size: once
V gene: TRBV7-2
D gene: TRBD1
CDR3 DNA: TGTGCCAGCAGCCCTGGACAGGGTCGCGCTGAAGCTTTCTTT
CDR3 protein: CASSPGQGRAEAFF

J gene: TRBJ1-2
clone size: once
V gene: TRBV6-6
D gene: TRBD1
CDR3 DNA: TGTGCCAGCAGTAGGACAGGAAATAACTATGGCTACACCTTC
CDR3 protein: CASSRTGNNYGYTF

J gene: TRBJ1-3
clone size: -
V gene: TRBV6-6
D gene: TRBD1
CDR3 DNA: TGTGCCAGCAGCCCGGACAGGGGGACCTCTGGAAACACCATATATTTT
CDR3 protein: CASSPDRGTSGNTIYF

J gene: TRBJ2-1
clone size: -
V gene: TRBV27
D gene: -
CDR3 DNA: TGTGCCAGCAGTTGGCTCGCTGAGCAGTTCTTC
CDR3 protein: CASSWLAEQFF

J gene: TRBJ2-5
clone size: -
V gene: TRBV7-9
D gene: TRBD2
CDR3 DNA: TGTGCCAGCGGAACCGGACTAGCGGGGGGCCAAGAGACCCAGTACTTC
CDR3 protein: CASGTGLAGGQETQYF

J gene: TRBJ1-2
clone size: -
V gene: TRBV11-2
D gene: -
CDR3 DNA: TGTGCCAGCAGCTTAGACCCCCAGGGCACAGGGCAAGGCTACACCTTC
CDR3 protein: CASSLDPQGTGQGYTF

J gene: TRBJ1-5
clone size: -
V gene: TRBV19
D gene: -
CDR3 DNA: TGTGCCAGTAGTACCGGGGGCGGGAATCAGCCCCAGCATTTT
CDR3 protein: CASSTGGGNQPQHF

J gene: TRBJ2-7
clone size: few
V gene: TRBV10-3
D gene: -
CDR3 DNA: TGTGCCATCAGTGAGTCGGTGACCTCGGGCGAGCAGTACTTC
CDR3 protein: CAISESVTSGEQYF

J gene: TRBJ1-3
clone size: once
V gene: TRBV7-8
D gene: -
CDR3 DNA: TGTGCCAGCAGCTCCTGGGGGAACTCTGGAAACACCATATATTTT
CDR3 protein: CASSSWGNSGNTIYF

J gene: TRBJ1-2
clone size: -
V gene: TRBV15
D gene: -
CDR3 DNA: TGTGCCACCAGCAGGCGGGGGGGCGTAGACTATGGCTACACCTTC
CDR3 protein: CATSRRGGVDYGYTF